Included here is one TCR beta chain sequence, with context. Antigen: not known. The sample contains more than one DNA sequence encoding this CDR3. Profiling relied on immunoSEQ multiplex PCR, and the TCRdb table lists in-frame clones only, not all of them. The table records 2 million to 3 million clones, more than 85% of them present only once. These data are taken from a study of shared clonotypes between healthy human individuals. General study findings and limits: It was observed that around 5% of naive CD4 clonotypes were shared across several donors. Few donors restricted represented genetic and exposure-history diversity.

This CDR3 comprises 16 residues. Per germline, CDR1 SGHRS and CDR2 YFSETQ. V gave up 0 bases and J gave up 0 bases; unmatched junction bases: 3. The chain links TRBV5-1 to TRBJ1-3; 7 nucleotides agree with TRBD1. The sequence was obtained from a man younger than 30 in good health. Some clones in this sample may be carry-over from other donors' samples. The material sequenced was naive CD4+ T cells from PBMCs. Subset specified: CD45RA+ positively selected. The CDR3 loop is CASSLGQGFSGNTIYF. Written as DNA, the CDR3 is TGCGCCAGCAGCTTGGGACAGGGATTCTCTGGAAACACCATATATTTT.